Listed below are T cell receptor beta chains from one sample, sequenced in a study of T cells in Graves' hyperthyroidism and ophthalmopathy. TCRdb re-derived calls from the multiplex PCR reads in MiXCR, one entry per CDR3 protein. The data hold hundreds of thousands of distinct CDR3 sequences, with more than 20% observed a single time. What was sequenced was blood. These receptors all come from a man under 40 with Graves' ophthalmopathy. CDR3s include the opening cysteine and the closing phenylalanine or tryptophan. Fields, in order: CDR3 length, V gene, CDR3 protein.

15,TRBV20-1,CSARDLGLAGETQYF
13,TRBV15,CATSGVTSGEQFF
14,TRBV20-1,CSARLFALNTEAFF
15,TRBV20-1,CSAKGVRSSNQPQHF
14,TRBV18,CASSPLDNPYGYTF
12,TRBV20-1,CSANKDNSPLHF
16,TRBV3-1,CASSQDPSGRGDEQFF
15,TRBV18,CASSVTALSYNEQFF
16,TRBV9,CASSLGQTTNTGELFF
16,TRBV27,CASSSRIGPPFYEQYF
17,TRBV10-2,CASSLAGVTIPTDTQYF
13,TRBV29-1,CSVGVDSSYEQYF
13,TRBV27,CASSSGTLRTQYF
16,TRBV18,CASSQGAPGLSYEQYF
11,TRBV6-2/TRBV6-3,CATTAHDTQYF
13,TRBV5-1,CASSWASNTEAFF
15,TRBV19,CASSPSGRANGELFF
13,TRBV27,CASSLWGGQPQHF
15,TRBV12-3/TRBV12-4,CASSLGTNFNQPQHF
15,TRBV19,CACSWAGASTDTQYF
15,TRBV5-1,CASSSGTPKANEQFF
17,TRBV11-2,CASSLVAASGSRGELFF
16,TRBV6-5,CASSSLEQAPSYEQYF
12,TRBV19,CASRSGAYEQYF
14,TRBV12-3/TRBV12-4,CASSPRLSSYEQYF
12,TRBV7-2,CASSLGGGKLFF
16,TRBV24-1,CATSDFGQGMGNEQFF
14,TRBV5-1,CASSLAGTSNEQFF
17,TRBV11-2,CASSQGAALSSYNEQFF
16,TRBV7-8,CASSLNLAGVGETQYF
14,TRBV6-1,CASSDGRYTGELFF
14,TRBV5-1,CASSFQGVTDTQYF
14,TRBV7-9,CASSRDNPTDTQYF
16,TRBV5-4,CASSQGGSRAYNEQFF
14,TRBV20-1,CSAYRGTYNSPLHF